Listed below are T cell receptor beta chains from one sample, sequenced in a study of early T cells in non-severe SARS-CoV-2 infection. TCRdb redid the calling of the 5' RACE reads with MiXCR, one entry per CDR3 protein. The data show tens of thousands of distinct CDR3 sequences, roughly 12% seen once. This specimen was whole blood, taken at baseline. The receptors were sampled from an adult who was a healthcare worker with PCR-confirmed SARS-CoV-2 infection or an uninfected control (not recorded which). Both conserved end residues are part of each CDR3. A D gene is named only where the DNA matches it firmly. The size field is filled for only some rows; it gives once, few, many or a size class.

V	J	D	size	CDR3	DNA
TRBV7-2	TRBJ2-7	NA	NA	CASSSRQFSSSYEQYF	TGTGCCAGCAGCTCTCGACAGTTTAGTTCCTCCTACGAGCAGTACTTC
TRBV20-1	TRBJ1-2	TRBD1	many	CRPGQGPYGYTF	TGCAGGCCTGGACAGGGGCCTTATGGCTACACCTTC
TRBV2	TRBJ2-2	NA	NA	CASSEQGMSTGELFF	TGTGCCAGCAGTGAACAGGGCATGTCCACCGGGGAGCTGTTTTTT
TRBV9	TRBJ2-3	NA	many	CASSPSGTSTDTQYF	TGTGCCAGCAGCCCGAGCGGCACTAGCACAGATACGCAGTATTTT
TRBV19	TRBJ2-7	NA	NA	CASSIGRPTYEQYF	TGTGCCAGTAGTATAGGACGGCCAACCTACGAGCAGTACTTC
TRBV2	TRBJ1-5	TRBD1	many	CASREQGDQPQHF	TGTGCCAGCAGGGAACAGGGGGACCAGCCCCAGCATTTT
TRBV15	TRBJ1-5	NA	few	CATSSWTSNQPQHF	TGTGCCACCAGCAGCTGGACATCGAATCAGCCCCAGCATTTT
TRBV12-3/TRBV12-4	TRBJ1-1	TRBD1	many	CASSDRATEAFF	TGTGCCAGCAGCGACAGGGCCACTGAAGCTTTCTTT
TRBV20-1	TRBJ2-3	NA	NA	CSARDGGGADTQYF	TGCAGTGCTAGAGATGGAGGGGGAGCAGATACGCAGTATTTT
TRBV19	TRBJ2-1	NA	NA	CASSFSGLSSYNEQFF	TGTGCCAGTTCTTTTTCTGGTTTGAGCTCCTACAATGAGCAGTTCTTC
TRBV15	TRBJ2-2	NA	many	CATSRDIYTGELFF	TGTGCCACCAGCAGAGATATTTACACCGGGGAGCTGTTTTTT
TRBV2	TRBJ2-3	NA	many	CASSDTGTDTQYF	TGTGCCAGCAGTGATACGGGGACAGATACGCAGTATTTT
TRBV5-1	TRBJ1-1	NA	NA	CASSFALSSTEAFF	TGCGCCAGCAGCTTCGCGTTATCGAGCACTGAAGCTTTCTTT
TRBV20-1	TRBJ1-5	TRBD1	NA	CSARLTGSLNQPQHF	TGCAGTGCTAGGTTGACAGGGAGCTTGAATCAGCCCCAGCATTTT
TRBV20-1	TRBJ2-1	TRBD2	many	CSATTSGRVGEQFF	TGCAGTGCAACGACTAGCGGGAGGGTAGGTGAGCAGTTCTTC
TRBV6-2/TRBV6-3	TRBJ1-1	NA	NA	CASSTNTEAFF	TGTGCCAGCAGTACAAACACTGAAGCTTTCTTT
TRBV5-1	TRBJ2-4	TRBD1	few	CASSAGGTEEYF	TGCGCCAGCAGCGCAGGTGGGACAGAAGAGTACTTC
TRBV5-1	TRBJ2-5	NA	many	CASSRAGALQETQYF	TGCGCCAGCAGCCGAGCGGGCGCCCTCCAAGAGACCCAGTACTTC
TRBV7-9	TRBJ2-1	TRBD2	NA	CASSRITGTSGGSYNEQFF	TGTGCCAGCAGCCGTATTACCGGGACTAGCGGGGGTTCCTACAATGAGCAGTTCTTC
TRBV5-1	TRBJ2-7	TRBD1	NA	CASSPLTTGTGHEQYF	TGCGCCAGCAGCCCTCTAACAACCGGGACAGGCCACGAGCAGTACTTC
TRBV3-1	TRBJ2-7	TRBD2	NA	CASSQPVLAGADEQYF	TGTGCCAGCAGCCAACCAGTACTAGCGGGAGCGGATGAGCAGTACTTC
TRBV5-1	TRBJ1-1	NA	NA	CASSPIGEGNTEAFF	TGCGCCAGCAGCCCGATTGGGGAGGGCAACACTGAAGCTTTCTTT
TRBV19	TRBJ1-5	NA	many	CASSITGKRHF	TGTGCCAGTAGTATAACAGGGAAAAGGCATTTT
TRBV12-3/TRBV12-4	TRBJ2-5	NA	few	CASRKFLAPQETQYF	TGTGCCAGCAGAAAATTCCTAGCGCCGCAAGAGACCCAGTACTTC
TRBV11-2	TRBJ2-1	TRBD2	few	CASSLTLAGVGEQFF	TGTGCCAGCAGCTTAACACTAGCGGGAGTTGGTGAGCAGTTCTTC
TRBV11-2	TRBJ2-1	NA	NA	CASSPGEGQVNEQFF	TGTGCCAGCAGCCCAGGGGAGGGGCAGGTGAATGAGCAGTTCTTC
TRBV27	TRBJ2-3	TRBD2	NA	CASFSGSRPDTQYF	TGTGCCAGCTTTAGCGGGAGTCGCCCAGATACGCAGTATTTT
TRBV28	TRBJ1-2	NA	NA	CASSLAGVNYGYTF	TGTGCCAGCAGTTTAGCAGGAGTTAACTATGGCTACACCTTC
TRBV4-1	TRBJ1-2	TRBD1	NA	CASSLGTGVEGYTF	TGCGCCAGCAGCCTCGGGACAGGGGTGGAGGGCTACACCTTC
TRBV28	TRBJ2-4	TRBD1	few	CASRRTGAGAKNIQYF	TGTGCCAGCAGGAGGACAGGGGCCGGGGCCAAAAACATTCAGTACTTC
TRBV20-1	TRBJ1-4	NA	NA	CSARRQFLNEKLFF	TGCAGTGCTAGACGACAGTTTCTTAATGAAAAACTGTTTTTT
TRBV4-2	TRBJ1-4	NA	NA	CASSQDRPEKLFF	TGTGCCAGCAGCCAAGATAGGCCTGAAAAACTGTTTTTT
TRBV29-1	TRBJ2-7	NA	NA	CSVRKGFEQYF	TGCAGCGTTCGGAAGGGGTTCGAGCAGTACTTC